Shown below are 22 T cell receptor beta chains from a single sample sequenced in a study of T cell responses to AZD1222 COVID-19 vaccine. Method: immunoSEQ multiplex PCR; TCRdb's copy keeps in-frame clones and lacks some. The sample lists about 100,000 clones, about nine tenths occurring once. Specimen: peripheral blood, collected on day 0 of AZD1222 vaccination. These receptors came from an adult in good health.

On this clone itself: Other DNA sequences in this sample translate to the same CDR3. This chain links TRBV28 with TRBJ1-2, with D unresolved. The CDR3 extends over 11 amino acids. Trimming shortened V by 6 bases and J by 2 bases, and 4 bases separated the two germline ends. CDR1 and CDR2 from the germline V gene are MDHEN and SYDVKM. As DNA, the CDR3 is TGTGCCAGCAGCTACAACTATGGCTACACCTTC. Amino acids: CASSYNYGYTF.

The rearrangement uses TRBV5-4 and TRBJ2-1, with D possibly matching TRBD1 (6 bases). The CDR3 runs to 15 residues. Trimming shortened V by 1 base and J by 4 bases, and 12 bases separated the two germline ends. CDR1 is SGHNT and CDR2 is YYREEE in the germline V gene (reference sequence). Written as DNA, the CDR3 is TGTGCCAGCAGCTTGTACAGGGATGAGTACAATGAGCAGTTCTTC. Translating it yields CASSLYRDEYNEQFF.

The rearrangement uses TRBV7-2 and TRBJ1-2; no reliable D call. The germline CDR1 and CDR2 sequences are SGHTA and FQGNSA. The CDR3 covers 13 residues. Trimming took 5 bases from V and 4 from J, leaving 11 bases between them. CDR3 DNA: TGTGCCAGCAGCCCTAGTATTGGCTATGGCTACACCTTC. It is translated as CASSPSIGYGYTF.

This sequence joins TRBV5-4 and TRBJ1-2, with 9 bases aligning to TRBD1. The germline V gene has CDR1 SGHNT and CDR2 YYREEE (reference sequence). The V gene end was trimmed by 4 bases and the J gene end by 3 bases; junction bases not matched to a gene: 13. This CDR3 is 17 amino acids long. The CDR3 sequence is CASSADSGTGRYYGYTF. The CDR3 bases are TGTGCCAGCAGCGCGGACTCCGGGACAGGGAGATACTATGGCTACACCTTC.

This clone has only one observation. J is TRBJ2-1 and V is TRBV27; possibly TRBD2 for D (6 bases). The CDR3 has 16 amino acids. Trimming shortened V by 5 bases and J by 7 bases, and 21 bases separated the two germline ends. Per germline, CDR1 MNHEY and CDR2 SMNVEV (reference sequence). The CDR3 DNA reads TGTGCCAGCAGTGTCCTTGGCAGGGAGGTTCCGAATGAGCAGTTCTTC. It is translated as CASSVLGREVPNEQFF.

V is TRBV12-3 or TRBV12-4 and J is TRBJ1-1; no definite D call. CDR3 length: 12 residues. Trimming stripped 5 bases from V and 7 bases from J, with 11 bases between. The CDR3 DNA reads TGTGCCAGCAGTGAAGAAACACTTGAAGCTTTCTTT. Translation: CASSEETLEAFF.

The chain recombines TRBV30 with TRBJ1-2; D not resolved. The CDR3 length is 13 residues. Looked up from germline, CDR1 is GTSNPN and CDR2 is SVGIG (reference sequence). The ends were cut back, 4 bases at V and 10 bases at J, with 19 bases in the middle. CDR3 nucleotide sequence: TGTGCCTGGACACTCAGATCTCCTAGAGACTACACCTTC. Amino acid sequence: CAWTLRSPRDYTF. Filled out from reference TRBV30 and TRBJ1-2, the complete variable domain reads SQTIHQWPATLVQPVGSPLSLECTVEGTSNPNLYWYRQAAGRGLQLLFYSVGIGQISSEVPQNLSASRPQDRQFILSSKKLLLSDSGFYLCAWTLRSPRDYTFGSGTRLTVV.

V and J are TRBV7-6 and TRBJ1-4; D remains ambiguous. The V end was cut by 3 bases, the J end by 5 bases, with 7 bases between. The germline V gene encodes CDR1 SGHVS and CDR2 FNYEAQ. CDR3 length: 13 residues. This CDR3 is CASSFRLNEKLFF. The CDR3, as DNA: TGTGCCAGCAGCTTTAGGTTAAATGAAAAACTGTTTTTT.

V is TRBV25-1 and J is TRBJ2-7, with TRBD1 identical over 7 bases. The CDR3 runs 14 residues. J was trimmed by 2 bases and V by 6 bases; bases with no gene match: 7. CDR1 and CDR2 (germline): MGHDK, SYGVNS. CDR3 sequence: CASRNRGATYEQYF. CDR3 nucleotides: TGTGCCAGCAGGAACAGGGGAGCGACCTACGAGCAGTACTTC.

This chain joins TRBV28 and TRBJ1-2, with 7 bases fitting TRBD1. With V trimmed by 5 bases and J by 8 bases, 8 bases remained unmatched. The CDR3 runs 13 residues. CDR1 is MDHEN and CDR2 is SYDVKM in the germline V gene. The CDR3 DNA reads as TGTGCCAGCAGTCCTACAGGGGCGCAGGGCTACACCTTC. This encodes CASSPTGAQGYTF.

This chain joins TRBV25-1 and TRBJ1-2; D is undetermined. The CDR3 is 14 amino acids. V lost 0 bases to trimming and J lost 3 bases, with 8 bases between them. Germline V gives CDR1 MGHDK, CDR2 SYGVNS. CDR3 sequence reads: CASSEYSRYYGYTF. In DNA, the CDR3 is TGTGCCAGCAGTGAATATAGCCGATACTATGGCTACACCTTC.

The chain combines TRBV5-1 with TRBJ2-5, with a weak D call TRBD2 (6 bases). The CDR3 spans 16 residues. Trimming pared 5 bases from V and 5 bases from J, leaving 22 bases between. Germline CDR1 reads SGHRS; CDR2 reads YFSETQ. The CDR3 is CASRPGRAGMVETQYF. In nucleotides, the CDR3 is TGCGCCAGCAGACCCGGACGGGCGGGGATGGTGGAGACCCAGTACTTC.

The chain carries TRBV29-1 and TRBJ2-5, with D possibly being TRBD1 or TRBD2 (6 bases each). From germline, CDR1 is SQVTM and CDR2 ANQGSEA. V dropped 6 bases and J dropped 4 bases, with 30 bases sitting between them. This CDR3 has 18 residues. CDR3 DNA: TGCAGCGTATTAAGAACGGGGAACAGGGAGGTTGGTCGAGAGACCCAGTACTTC. Amino acids: CSVLRTGNREVGRETQYF.

The chain carries TRBV18 and TRBJ1-1; D possibly corresponds to TRBD1 (6 bases). The germline V gene has CDR1 KGHSH and CDR2 LQKENI. Deletions cut 2 bases from V and 0 bases from J, with 10 bases between. The CDR3 is 15 amino acids. CDR3 protein: CASSPSGEMNTEAFF. CDR3 in DNA: TGTGCCAGCTCACCATCAGGGGAAATGAACACTGAAGCTTTCTTT.

This chain uses TRBV7-9 with TRBJ1-5; D is uncertain. V shed 1 base and J shed 3 bases, with 10 bases lying between them. The CDR3 length is 15 residues. Germline V gene lookup returns CDR1 SEHNR and CDR2 FQNEAQ (reference sequence). This CDR3 reads CASSLGGKPNQPQHF. DNA of the CDR3: TGTGCCAGCAGCTTAGGTGGGAAGCCCAATCAGCCCCAGCATTTT. Supplemented by reference TRBV7-9 and TRBJ1-5, the full variable domain reads DTGVSQNPRHKITKRGQNVTFRCDPISEHNRLYWYRQTLGQGPEFLTYFQNEAQLEKSRLLSDRFSAERPKGSFSTLEIQRTEQGDSAMYLCASSLGGKPNQPQHFGDGTRLSIL.

The chain has TRBV5-5 and TRBJ1-2; 11 nucleotides line up with TRBD1. CDR3 size: 14 residues. Germline CDR1 and CDR2: SGHKS and YYEKEE (reference sequence). The ends lost 3 bases at V and 8 bases at J; junction bases unmatched: 6. CDR3 sequence (DNA): TGTGCCAGCAGCTCGTGGACAGGGGGCGAAGGCTACACCTTC. This gives the protein CASSSWTGGEGYTF. Using reference TRBV5-5 and TRBJ1-2 for the parts outside the CDR3, the full variable domain is DAGVTQSPTHLIKTRGQQVTLRCSPISGHKSVSWYQQVLGQGPQFIFQYYEKEERGRGNFPDRFSARQFPNYSSELNVNALLLGDSALYLCASSSWTGGEGYTFGSGTRLTVV.

The genes are TRBV2 and TRBJ2-5; tentative D call: TRBD1 (6 bases). Germline V gene data show CDR1 as SNHLY and CDR2 as FYNNEI. This CDR3 is built from 13 residues. The ends were cut back, 7 bases at V and 4 bases at J, with 13 bases in the middle. This CDR3 reads CASIIQGGETQYF. In nucleotides, the CDR3 is TGTGCCAGCATTATACAGGGCGGAGAGACCCAGTACTTC.

This clone was detected only once. This sequence joins TRBV6-1 and TRBJ2-3; D is uncertain. Germline V gene sequence: CDR1 MNHNS, CDR2 SASEGT. Trimming stripped 1 base from V and 0 bases from J, with 8 bases between. There are 15 residues in the CDR3. CDR3 in amino acids: CASSEVGISTDTQYF. In DNA, the CDR3 is TGTGCCAGCAGTGAAGTGGGGATCAGCACAGATACGCAGTATTTT.

The rearrangement joins TRBV5-1 to TRBJ1-2; possibly TRBD1 for D (6 bases). The CDR3 sequence is 13 residues long. The germline V and J ends were trimmed by 0 bases and 9 bases, with 12 bases remaining between them. The V gene's germline CDR1 is SGHRS and CDR2 YFSETQ. CDR3 sequence reads: CASSLVAGERYTF. The DNA of the CDR3 is TGCGCCAGCAGCTTGGTAGCAGGGGAGCGCTACACCTTC.

V is TRBV6-5 and J is TRBJ1-1; D uncertain. The ends were cut back, 10 bases at V and 1 base at J, with 10 bases in the middle. CDR3 length: 12 amino acids. Germline V gene sequence: CDR1 MNHEY, CDR2 SVGAGI. CDR3 sequence: CATLRKNTEAFF. The CDR3 DNA reads as TGTGCCACCCTTCGGAAGAACACTGAAGCTTTCTTT.

The V and J genes are TRBV18 and TRBJ2-2, with TRBD2 matching 8 bases. The V segment lost 4 bases and the J segment 6 bases; nucleotides outside the gene matches: 7. CDR3 size: 15 residues. The germline gives CDR1 KGHSH, CDR2 LQKENI. The CDR3: CASSRPGLGAGELFF. The CDR3 DNA reads as TGTGCCAGCTCACGGCCGGGACTAGGTGCCGGGGAGCTGTTTTTT.

V usage is TRBV18 and J usage is TRBJ2-5; no clear D. In germline, CDR1 is KGHSH, CDR2 LQKENI. Trimming removed 3 bases from V and 6 bases from J, with 8 bases in between. This CDR3 spans 12 amino acids. CDR3 sequence reads: CASSPDGKTQYF. CDR3 bases: TGTGCCAGCTCACCGGACGGAAAGACCCAGTACTTC.